This TCR beta chain was profiled in a study of T cell repertoires in cytomegalovirus infection. Study in general: Public TCR beta signatures were indicative of both CMV infection and a matching HLA type. Study-wide results and caveats: CMV-specific TCR beta clonotypes restricted by HLA-C were the ones dominating the ex vivo response. Cumulative frequency of public TCR beta families picked out carriers of CMV plus the relevant HLA.

Per the germline V gene, CDR1 is MDHEN and CDR2 is SYDVKM. The CDR3 contains 12 residues when both ends are counted. This clonotype was detected only once. The antigen remains unidentified. The conserved final phenylalanine or tryptophan is absent from the CDR3, which likely points to a read error. No DNA is shown, since the ends of the CDR3 on it are uncertain; the CDR3 is the one TCRdb lists. MiXCR, applied by TCRdb to the reads, yields one record per CDR3 protein. The profile shows hundreds of thousands of distinct CDR3 sequences, 24% of them singletons. The J gene is TRBJ1-5, the V gene TRBV28; TRBD1, as called in the table, went unchecked against the DNA. Sequencing was done on a sample of CD8+ T cells from PBMCs. This clonotype was sampled from a human donor in good health (CMV status not recorded). Some clones in this sample may be carry-over from other donors' samples. This CDR3 is CASSLSSSDRVY.